This TCR beta chain comes out of a study of T-cell reconstitution after alpha-beta-depleted transplantation in children. A TCRbeta library incorporating unique molecular identifiers was prepared. From the PCR reads, TCRdb called clonotypes with MiXCR, one entry per CDR3 protein. The table includes some 640,000 distinct CDR3 sequences, 16% detected once. The CDR3 is 15 amino acids. From germline, CDR1 is DFQATT and CDR2 SNEGSKA (reference sequence). Germline trimming cut 5 bases from V and 4 bases from J; bases unmatched to any gene: 11. The J gene is TRBJ1-5, the V gene TRBV20-1; 7 nucleotides align to TRBD1. The clonotype was recovered from a human donor who donated a stem cell graft to a child with acute myeloid leukemia. The sample here was PBMCs from the stem cell graft donor, taken from the stem cell graft. The CDR3 loop is CSASNRQGGNQPQHF. CDR3 DNA sequence: TGCAGTGCTTCAAACCGACAGGGAGGGAATCAGCCCCAGCATTTT.